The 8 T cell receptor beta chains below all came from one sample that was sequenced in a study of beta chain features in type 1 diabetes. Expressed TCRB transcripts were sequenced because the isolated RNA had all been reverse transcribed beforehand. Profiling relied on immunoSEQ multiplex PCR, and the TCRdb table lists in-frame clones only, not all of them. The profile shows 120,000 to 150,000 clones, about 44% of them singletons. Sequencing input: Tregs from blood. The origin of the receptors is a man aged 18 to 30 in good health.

CDR3 sequence (DNA): TGTGCCAGCAGCCATCCCTGGGGACTAGCGAACGAGCAGTACTTC. Its protein product is CASSHPWGLANEQYF. The chain recombines TRBV6-6 with TRBJ2-7; 10 bases are a match to TRBD2. Trimming cost V 6 bases and J 5 bases; bases outside gene matches: 10. CDR3 length equals 15 residues. Germline V gene data show CDR1 as MNHNY and CDR2 as SVGAGI (reference sequence).

This CDR3 reads CASSREVSDGYTF. CDR3 bases: TGTGCCAGCAGTCGAGAGGTCTCTGATGGCTACACCTTC. The rearrangement links TRBV27 to TRBJ1-2; D not resolved. This CDR3 contains 13 residues. The germline V gene has CDR1 MNHEY and CDR2 SMNVEV (reference sequence). Trimming cost V 5 bases and J 6 bases, with 13 bases left between them.

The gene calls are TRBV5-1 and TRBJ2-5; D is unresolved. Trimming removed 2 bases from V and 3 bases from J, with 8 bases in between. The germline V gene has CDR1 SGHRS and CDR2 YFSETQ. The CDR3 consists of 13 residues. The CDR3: CASSFSQKETQYF. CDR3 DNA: TGCGCCAGCAGCTTTAGTCAAAAAGAGACCCAGTACTTC. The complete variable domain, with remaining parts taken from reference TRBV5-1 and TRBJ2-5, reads KAGVTQTPRYLIKTRGQQVTLSCSPISGHRSVSWYQQTPGQGLQFLFEYFSETQRNKGNFPGRFSGRQFSNSRSEMNVSTLELGDSALYLCASSFSQKETQYFGPGTRLLVL.

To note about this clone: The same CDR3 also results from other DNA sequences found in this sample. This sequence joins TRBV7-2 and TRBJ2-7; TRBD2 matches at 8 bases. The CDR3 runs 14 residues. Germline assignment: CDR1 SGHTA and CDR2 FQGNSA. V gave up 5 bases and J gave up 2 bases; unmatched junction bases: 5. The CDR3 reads CASSPRAGAYEQYF. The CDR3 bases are TGTGCCAGCAGCCCACGAGCGGGAGCCTACGAGCAGTACTTC. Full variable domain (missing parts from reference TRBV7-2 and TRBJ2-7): GAGVSQSPSNKVTEKGKDVELRCDPISGHTALYWYRQSLGQGLEFLIYFQGNSAPDKSGLPSDRFSAERTGGSVSTLTIQRTQQEDSAVYLCASSPRAGAYEQYFGPGTRLTVT.

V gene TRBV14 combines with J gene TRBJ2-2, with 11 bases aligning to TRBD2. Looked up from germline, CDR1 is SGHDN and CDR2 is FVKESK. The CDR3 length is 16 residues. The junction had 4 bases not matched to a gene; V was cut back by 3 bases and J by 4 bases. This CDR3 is CASSQLAGGFTGELFF. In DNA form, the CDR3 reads TGTGCCAGCAGCCAGCTAGCGGGGGGATTCACCGGGGAGCTGTTTTTT.

CDR3 DNA: TGTGCCAGCTTAAGGGGCCCGAACACTGAAGCTTTCTTT. As protein: CASLRGPNTEAFF. The rearrangement links TRBV6-5 to TRBJ1-1; possibly TRBD1 for D (5 bases). Germline V CDR1 and CDR2: MNHEY, SVGAGI. There are 13 residues in the CDR3. Deletions cut 8 bases from V and 1 base from J, with 11 bases between.

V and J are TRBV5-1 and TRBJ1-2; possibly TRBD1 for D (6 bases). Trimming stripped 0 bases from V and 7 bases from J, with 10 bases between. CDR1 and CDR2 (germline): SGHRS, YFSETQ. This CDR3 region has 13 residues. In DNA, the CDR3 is TGCGCCAGCAGCTTGGCCAGGGGTGCTGGCTACACCTTC. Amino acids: CASSLARGAGYTF.

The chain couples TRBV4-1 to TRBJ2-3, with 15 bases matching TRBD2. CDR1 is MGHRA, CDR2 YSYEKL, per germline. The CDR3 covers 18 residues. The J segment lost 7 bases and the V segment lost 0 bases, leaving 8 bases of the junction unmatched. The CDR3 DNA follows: TGCGCCAGCAGCCAAGATAGGACTAGCGGGGGGGGAGGGAATACGCAGTATTTT. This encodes CASSQDRTSGGGGNTQYF.